What follows are 7 T cell receptor beta chains derived from one specimen sequenced in a study of T cells in Graves' hyperthyroidism and ophthalmopathy. TCR beta CDR3 regions were amplified from RNA transcripts. In the first-round RT-PCR of the TCR CDR3, the HTBI primer set was used. TCRdb reprocessed the multiplex PCR reads with MiXCR, giving one entry per CDR3 protein. The data show some 650,000 distinct CDR3 sequences, 16% seen once. The sequencing sample was made of blood. The source of these receptors is a middle-aged woman with Graves' ophthalmopathy.

The CDR3 loop reads CASRPHYGSDEAFF. Written as DNA, the CDR3 is TGTGCCAGCAGACCCCACTACGGGTCAGATGAAGCTTTCTTT. The chain combines TRBV6-1 with TRBJ1-1; D uncertain. The CDR3 runs 14 residues. The V gene lost 6 bases and the J gene lost 7 bases, with 18 bases spanning the gap. Germline CDR1 is MNHNS and CDR2 is SASEGT.

This clonotype was found many times. The chain recombines TRBV18 with TRBJ2-1; D possibly corresponds to TRBD1 (6 bases). V was trimmed by 3 bases and J by 4 bases, leaving 7 bases between them. Germline V gene lookup returns CDR1 KGHSH and CDR2 LQKENI. This CDR3 comprises 13 residues. CDR3 sequence reads: CASSPGAYNEQFF. The CDR3 bases are TGTGCCAGCTCACCGGGGGCATACAATGAGCAGTTCTTC.

This clonotype was seen at least ten times. The CDR3 nucleotides read TGTGCCAGCAGTGAAGAATTGGGCCCCTACGAGCAGTACTTC. Encoded protein: CASSEELGPYEQYF. V and J are TRBV2 and TRBJ2-7; D remains ambiguous. V was clipped by 1 base and J by 2 bases, with 9 bases between them. The CDR3 totals 14 residues. Germline lookup yields CDR1 SNHLY and CDR2 FYNNEI. The full variable domain, rest sourced from reference TRBV2 and TRBJ2-7, is EPEVTQTPSHQVTQMGQEVILRCVPISNHLYFYWYRQILGQKVEFLVSFYNNEISEKSEIFDDQFSVERPDGSNFTLKIRSTKLEDSAMYFCASSEELGPYEQYFGPGTRLTVT.

The sample holds a few counts of this clonotype. The chain combines TRBV9 with TRBJ1-2; 10 positions agree with TRBD1. Germline V gene sequence: CDR1 SGDLS, CDR2 YYNGEE. This CDR3 has 15 amino acids. V shed 6 bases, J shed 6 bases, and the junction held 11 bases outside the gene matches. CDR3 region: CASTSRGDRGDGYTF. The CDR3, as DNA: TGTGCCAGCACCTCCCGAGGGGACAGGGGCGATGGCTACACCTTC. Full variable domain (remainder filled in from reference TRBV9 and TRBJ1-2): DSGVTQTPKHLITATGQRVTLRCSPRSGDLSVYWYQQSLDQGLQFLIQYYNGEERAKGNILERFSAQQFPDLHSELNLSSLELGDSALYFCASTSRGDRGDGYTFGSGTRLTVV.

This clonotype occurred many times. The chain recombines TRBV5-1 with TRBJ2-5, with D tentatively TRBD2 (6 bases). Germline V CDR1 and CDR2: SGHRS, YFSETQ. V gave up 0 bases and J gave up 3 bases, with 9 bases separating them. The CDR3 length is 14 residues. This CDR3 reads CASSLAPGEETQYF. DNA for the CDR3: TGCGCCAGCAGCTTGGCCCCGGGAGAAGAGACCCAGTACTTC. The full variable domain, with the rest looked up from reference TRBV5-1 and TRBJ2-5, is KAGVTQTPRYLIKTRGQQVTLSCSPISGHRSVSWYQQTPGQGLQFLFEYFSETQRNKGNFPGRFSGRQFSNSRSEMNVSTLELGDSALYLCASSLAPGEETQYFGPGTRLLVL.

This clonotype was seen only a few times. CDR3 coding DNA: TGCAGTGCTAGCGGGGCGGGCTCTGGGGCCAACGTCCTGACTTTC. It specifies CSASGAGSGANVLTF. V and J are TRBV20-1 and TRBJ2-6; D might be TRBD1 or TRBD2, each matching 5 bases. Trimming took 3 bases from V and 0 from J, leaving 9 bases between them. Germline CDR1 is DFQATT and CDR2 is SNEGSKA (reference sequence). CDR3 length: 15 amino acids.

This clonotype has at least ten counts. CDR3 loop: CASSPKSGTRNEQFF. In DNA, the CDR3 is TGTGCCAGCAGCCCTAAAAGCGGGACAAGGAATGAGCAGTTCTTC. J is TRBJ2-1 and V is TRBV7-8, with TRBD2 as a possible D gene (7 bases). The CDR3 contains 15 residues. Deletions cut 5 bases from V and 7 bases from J, with 18 bases between. Germline V gene data show CDR1 as SGHVS and CDR2 as FQNEAQ.